This TCR beta chain was retrieved from a study of blood T cell repertoires in COVID-19. Looking at the study overall: T cells, B-cell-depleted T cells, or PBMCs provided the cDNA or gDNA that served as material.

This CDR3 region has 14 residues. V was pared by 7 bases and J by 9 bases, with 6 bases of the junction left unmatched. Looked up from germline, CDR1 is MNHEY and CDR2 is SVGAGI. In the authors' methods: Estimates of nucleated cell counts were drawn from the amplification of reference gene primers. Clones were sequenced by immunoSEQ multiplex PCR, and TCRdb holds only the in-frame ones, with some missing. That table supplies the V and J calls and clone size; D and trimming were determined from the DNA. The top ten clones hold roughly 1.5% of a sample with around 110,000 clones, 85% of them seen once.

The chain combines TRBV6-5 with TRBJ2-1; 13 bases map to TRBD2. This clonotype originated in a middle-aged man with acute or convalescent COVID-19. The sequenced sample was peripheral blood. The CDR3 sequence is CASTGLAGVGEQFF. The DNA for the CDR3 is TGTGCCAGCACCGGACTAGCGGGGGTAGGTGAGCAGTTCTTC.